Shown below are 23 T cell receptor beta chains from a single sample sequenced in a study of PD-1 blockade in classical Hodgkin lymphoma. Every patient was affected by relapse after autologous stem cell transplantation, while exposure to brentuximab vedotin was not uniform. Out of thawed PBMCs, magnetic negative selection purified CD4+ T cells. TCRdb's table, derived via immunoSEQ multiplex PCR, lists solely in-frame clones and lacks some. Found here are some 10,000 clones, roughly 69% of them singletons; the top ten hold less than 5%. Sample: CD4+ T cells from blood, taken at baseline. These receptors all stem from a human donor with classical Hodgkin lymphoma.

V is TRBV11-3 and J is TRBJ2-1, with TRBD1 matching over 9 bases. Per germline, CDR1 SGHNT and CDR2 YENEEA. After removal of 8 bases from V and 6 bases from J, the junction contained 5 bases not matched to a gene. This CDR3 spans 13 amino acids. This CDR3 is CASSGQGFNEQFF. The CDR3 DNA sequence: TGTGCCAGCTCGGGACAGGGTTTCAATGAGCAGTTCTTC.

This clone was detected only a few times. The rearrangement joins TRBV4-2 to TRBJ2-7, with no clear D. The CDR3 length is 13 residues. CDR1 LGHNA and CDR2 YNFKEQ come from the germline V gene. Deletions cut 0 bases from V and 4 bases from J, with 7 bases between. DNA for the CDR3: TGTGCCAGCAGCCAAGATTTTGAGTACGAGCAGTACTTC. Translated: CASSQDFEYEQYF.

The V call is TRBV5-6, the J call TRBJ2-5; 10 bases match TRBD2. CDR1 and CDR2 (germline): SGHDT, YYEEEE. After removal of 0 bases from V and 2 bases from J, the junction contained 4 bases not matched to a gene. This CDR3 has 16 amino acids. This CDR3 is CASSLGTSGGQETQYF. In DNA, the CDR3 is TGTGCCAGCAGCTTGGGGACTAGCGGAGGGCAAGAGACCCAGTACTTC.

V gene TRBV27 combines with J gene TRBJ1-6, with TRBD1 as a possible D gene (5 bases). The CDR3 has 16 residues. CDR1 and CDR2 from the germline V gene are MNHEY and SMNVEV (reference sequence). V gave up 0 bases and J gave up 10 bases, with 16 bases separating them. Here the CDR3 DNA reads TGTGCCAGCAGTTTATCGACGGGGCTCCAAGGCTCACCCCTCCACTTT. It translates to CASSLSTGLQGSPLHF.

The rearrangement links TRBV4-1 to TRBJ1-1; D gene uncertain. This CDR3 region has 16 residues. Per germline, CDR1 MGHRA and CDR2 YSYEKL. V was trimmed by 0 bases and J by 1 base, leaving 12 bases between them. The CDR3 region is CASSQEWTVGNTEAFF. In DNA, the CDR3 is TGCGCCAGCAGCCAAGAGTGGACGGTCGGGAACACTGAAGCTTTCTTT.

The chain is built from TRBV29-1 and TRBJ2-5; 7 bases line up with TRBD2. Germline V gene sequence: CDR1 SQVTM, CDR2 ANQGSEA. This CDR3 has 16 amino acids. After removal of 6 bases from V and 1 base from J, the junction contained 14 bases not matched to a gene. The CDR3 DNA reads as TGCAGCGTAGGATTCAGGACGGGACTACTCCAAGAGACCCAGTACTTC. Its translation is CSVGFRTGLLQETQYF.

V and J are TRBV6-6 and TRBJ1-1; no firm D call. Germline V gives CDR1 MNHNY, CDR2 SVGAGI (reference sequence). CDR3 size: 12 residues. V lost 6 bases and J lost 2, with 7 bases in between. This CDR3 reads CASRWTNTEAFF. The CDR3 DNA follows: TGTGCCAGCAGGTGGACCAACACTGAAGCTTTCTTT.

The chain recombines TRBV7-6 with TRBJ2-7; D might be TRBD2 (6 bases). CDR1 is SGHVS and CDR2 is FNYEAQ in the germline V gene. Trimming shortened V by 5 bases and J by 7 bases, and 9 bases separated the two germline ends. The CDR3 contains 11 residues. The CDR3 protein is CASSQGGEQYF. In nucleotides, the CDR3 is TGTGCCAGCAGCCAGGGAGGAGAGCAGTACTTC. The full variable domain, its missing parts supplied by reference TRBV7-6 and TRBJ2-7, is GAGVSQSPRYKVTKRGQDVALRCDPISGHVSLYWYRQALGQGPEFLTYFNYEAQQDKSGLPNDRFSAERPEGSISTLTIQRTEQRDSAMYRCASSQGGEQYFGPGTRLTVT.

V and J are TRBV6-4 and TRBJ2-3; a possible D gene is TRBD2 (5 bases). This CDR3 has 14 residues. Between the trimmed V and J ends, which lost 6 bases and 2 bases, there was a span of 12 bases. In germline, CDR1 is MRHNA, CDR2 SNTAGT. The CDR3 protein is CASRREITTDTQYF. The CDR3 region has the DNA TGTGCCAGCAGAAGGGAGATTACCACAGATACGCAGTATTTT.

The chain joins TRBV28 to TRBJ1-5; 7 nucleotides agree with TRBD1. Germline assignment: CDR1 MDHEN and CDR2 SYDVKM. The CDR3 covers 15 residues. Losses at the gene ends were 6 bases for V and 0 bases for J; bases not matched to a gene: 5. The CDR3 DNA reads as TGTGCCAGCAGCCGGGGGACAGTTAGCAATCAGCCCCAGCATTTT. It specifies CASSRGTVSNQPQHF.

The chain uses TRBV4-1 and TRBJ2-6, with TRBD1 matching over 9 bases. J gave up 2 bases and V 4 bases, and 6 bases lay outside the gene matches. From germline, CDR1 is MGHRA and CDR2 YSYEKL. This CDR3 region has 17 residues. The CDR3 coding sequence is TGCGCCAGCAGCCCGTCCCGGGACAGGGCTGGGGCCAACGTCCTGACTTTC. Amino acids: CASSPSRDRAGANVLTF.

The chain carries TRBV2 and TRBJ1-5; unclear D gene. This CDR3 contains 14 residues. CDR1 is SNHLY, CDR2 FYNNEI, per germline. The CDR3 loop is CATSASNSNQPQHF. CDR3 DNA: TGTGCAACTAGTGCGTCGAATAGCAATCAGCCCCAGCATTTT.

Sample share makes this clone medium-sized. The chain uses TRBV6-5 and TRBJ1-1, with D possibly matching TRBD1 (6 bases). CDR1 is MNHEY and CDR2 is SVGAGI in the germline V gene. The CDR3 runs 13 residues. V lost 0 bases to trimming and J lost 7 bases, with 9 bases between them. The CDR3 DNA reads TGTGCCAGCAGTTACTCAGGGGGAATTGAAGCTTTCTTT. Translation gives CASSYSGGIEAFF.

J is TRBJ2-1 and V is TRBV20-1; D is ambiguous. CDR3 size: 10 residues. V was pared by 2 bases and J by 10 bases, with 6 bases between. Germline lookup yields CDR1 DFQATT and CDR2 SNEGSKA (reference sequence). The CDR3, as DNA: TGCAGTGCTAGATGGACCGAGCAGTTCTTC. It is translated as CSARWTEQFF.

The J gene is TRBJ2-7, the V gene TRBV7-2; 10 bases align to TRBD2. CDR3 length: 14 amino acids. Looked up from germline, CDR1 is SGHTA and CDR2 is FQGNSA. After removal of 1 base from V and 9 bases from J, the junction contained 6 bases not matched to a gene. CDR3 protein: CASSLVLAGEGQYF. For the CDR3, the DNA is TGTGCCAGCAGCTTAGTTCTAGCGGGAGAAGGGCAGTACTTC. The full variable domain, its missing parts supplied by reference TRBV7-2 and TRBJ2-7, is GAGVSQSPSNKVTEKGKDVELRCDPISGHTALYWYRQSLGQGLEFLIYFQGNSAPDKSGLPSDRFSAERTGGSVSTLTIQRTQQEDSAVYLCASSLVLAGEGQYFGPGTRLTVT.

This clone was seen more than once but under ten times. This chain links TRBV14 with TRBJ1-4; D gene ambiguous. The CDR3 runs to 14 residues. Germline CDR1 SGHDN, CDR2 FVKESK. Trimming took off 1 base at V and 8 bases at J, with 11 bases between the two ends. CDR3 amino acids: CASSQVGLEEKLFF. The DNA of the CDR3 is TGTGCCAGCAGCCAAGTCGGCCTTGAGGAAAAACTGTTTTTT.

V and J are TRBV30 and TRBJ2-7, with 10 bases that match TRBD2. V lost 4 bases to trimming and J lost 6 bases; unmatched junction nucleotides: 9. Germline-derived CDR1 and CDR2 are GTSNPN and SVGIG (reference sequence). This CDR3 comprises 14 residues. The CDR3, as DNA: TGTGCCTGGATTCAAAGTGGGACTAGCGTCGAGCAGTACTTC. Residues: CAWIQSGTSVEQYF.

The J gene is TRBJ2-1, the V gene TRBV19, with 11 bases fitting TRBD2. V gave up 9 bases and J gave up 8 bases; unmatched junction bases: 12. Germline loops: CDR1 LNHDA, CDR2 SQIVND (reference sequence). There are 15 residues in the CDR3. This CDR3 reads CASRYASGRSDEQFF. CDR3 bases: TGTGCCAGCCGGTACGCTAGCGGGAGGTCGGATGAGCAGTTCTTC.

V is TRBV29-1 and J is TRBJ2-3, with D unclear. V lost 1 base, J lost 4 bases, and 12 bases lay in between. The CDR3 totals 14 residues. Germline V gives CDR1 SQVTM, CDR2 ANQGSEA. CDR3 DNA: TGCAGCGTTGAAGGGGGTACCGGAGCAGATACGCAGTATTTT. It is translated as CSVEGGTGADTQYF.

The chain has TRBV7-2 and TRBJ2-5; no clear D. CDR3 length: 15 amino acids. The germline V gene has CDR1 SGHTA and CDR2 FQGNSA. V shed 0 bases and J shed 2 bases, with 10 bases lying between them. DNA of the CDR3: TGTGCCAGCAGCTTAGCGGCTAGAAGGCAAGAGACCCAGTACTTC. This encodes CASSLAARRQETQYF.

This clone was picked up a small number of times. CDR3: CSVEKGINTEAFF. For the CDR3, the DNA is TGCAGCGTTGAAAAAGGGATAAACACTGAAGCTTTCTTT. The chain is built from TRBV29-1 and TRBJ1-1; D unclear. V dropped 2 bases and J dropped 2 bases, with 9 bases sitting between them. Germline V gene lookup returns CDR1 SQVTM and CDR2 ANQGSEA. The CDR3 extends over 13 amino acids.

This clone was observed a handful of times. This chain uses TRBV4-2 with TRBJ1-2; D unclear. The CDR3 consists of 13 residues. The germline V gene has CDR1 LGHNA and CDR2 YNFKEQ. V dropped 1 base and J dropped 0 bases, with 3 bases sitting between them. The CDR3 region has the DNA TGTGCCAGCAGCCAAGGCCCTAACTATGGCTACACCTTC. As protein: CASSQGPNYGYTF.

To note about this clone: One end of the junction fails to match germline, which may point to a read error. The chain joins TRBV5-1 to TRBJ2-3, with 10 bases identical to TRBD2. The CDR3 sequence is 14 residues long. In germline, CDR1 is SGHRS, CDR2 YFSETQ. The CDR3 sequence: CASMTSGSTDTQYF. CDR3 in DNA: TGCGCGAGCATGACTAGCGGGAGCACAGATACGCAGTATTTT. Full variable domain (remainder filled in from reference TRBV5-1 and TRBJ2-3): KAGVTQTPRYLIKTRGQQVTLSCSPISGHRSVSWYQQTPGQGLQFLFEYFSETQRNKGNFPGRFSGRQFSNSRSEMNVSTLELGDSALYLCASMTSGSTDTQYFGPGTRLTVL.